What follows are 6 T cell receptor beta chains derived from one specimen sequenced in a study of shared clonotypes between healthy human individuals. Method: immunoSEQ multiplex PCR; TCRdb's copy keeps in-frame clones and lacks some. The sample records roughly 1 million clones, around three quarters being singletons. Sequencing was performed on memory CD4+ T cells from PBMCs. Subset of the sample: CD45RA-negative fraction. These receptors were taken from a man younger than 30 in good health. Some clones in this sample may be carry-over from other donors' samples.

The J gene is TRBJ1-6, the V gene TRBV25-1; 9 bases are shared with TRBD1. In germline, CDR1 is MGHDK, CDR2 SYGVNS. J gave up 9 bases and V 4 bases, and 16 bases lay outside the gene matches. This CDR3 comprises 18 residues. The chain's CDR3 is CASSGSPQTGGRGSPLHF. CDR3 nucleotide sequence: TGTGCCAGCAGTGGGTCCCCCCAGACAGGGGGAAGGGGTTCACCCCTCCACTTT. The whole variable domain, remainder taken from reference TRBV25-1 and TRBJ1-6, is EADIYQTPRYLVIGTGKKITLECSQTMGHDKMYWYQQDPGMELHLIHYSYGVNSTEKGDLSSESTVSRIRTEHFPLTLESARPSHTSQYLCASSGSPQTGGRGSPLHFGNGTRLTVT.

This chain connects TRBV25-1 to TRBJ2-2; D uncertain. V lost 4 bases, J lost 5 bases, and 8 bases lay in between. Germline CDR1 reads MGHDK; CDR2 reads SYGVNS. The CDR3 totals 13 residues. The CDR3 nucleotides read TGTGCCAGCAGTGCGGTAGGAACCGGGGAGCTGTTTTTT. Protein sequence: CASSAVGTGELFF.

CDR3 coding DNA: TGTGCCAGCAGTTTGGAACTAGCGGGAGACGGAGATACGCAGTATTTT. Encoded protein: CASSLELAGDGDTQYF. The chain links TRBV2 to TRBJ2-3, with TRBD2 matching over 11 bases. The CDR3 contains 16 residues. Germline V CDR1 and CDR2: SNHLY, FYNNEI. Trimming took 5 bases from V and 5 from J; bases not matched to a gene: 9.

V is TRBV28 and J is TRBJ2-7; 13 positions match TRBD2. The V segment lost 6 bases and the J segment 9 bases; nucleotides outside the gene matches: 11. From germline, CDR1 is MDHEN and CDR2 SYDVKM. The CDR3 covers 15 residues. Here the CDR3 reads CASSLRLAGGAVQYF. The CDR3 DNA reads TGTGCCAGCAGCCTCCGACTAGCGGGAGGTGCCGTGCAGTACTTC.

V and J are TRBV6-5 and TRBJ2-2, with D perhaps matching TRBD1 (5 bases). Germline V gene data show CDR1 as MNHEY and CDR2 as SVGAGI. The CDR3 covers 13 residues. V gave up 6 bases and J gave up 4 bases, with 9 bases separating them. The CDR3 DNA reads TGTGCCAGCAGACTCGACAGCACCGGGGAGCTGTTTTTT. Protein product: CASRLDSTGELFF.

The rearrangement uses TRBV21-1 and TRBJ2-1; the D call of TRBD2 is as the table states it, not checked on the DNA. TRBV21-1 is listed as a pseudogene. This CDR3 is built from 16 residues. CDR3 sequence reads: CASSKVSRRAYNEQFF. CDR3 sequence (DNA): TGTGCCAGCAGCAAAGTAAGTAGGAGGGCCTACAATGAGCAGTTCTTC.